This T cell receptor (beta chain) is drawn from a study of blood T cell repertoires in COVID-19. Across the study: Samples of COVID-19 (acute and convalescent) were obtained from the United States, Italy and Spain. From T cells, B-cell-depleted T cells, or PBMCs came the material, which was cDNA or gDNA.

This clone was detected only a few times. This CDR3 comprises 15 residues. Trimming at V came to 5 bases and at J to 3 bases, leaving 8 bases not matched to a gene. Germline V gives CDR1 SGHTA, CDR2 FQGNSA. Authors' processing steps: For nucleated cells, counts were estimated from reference gene primer amplification. Clones were sequenced by immunoSEQ multiplex PCR, and TCRdb holds only the in-frame ones, with some missing. The V and J calls and clone size are taken from that table; D and trimming were inferred from the DNA. This sample has 250,000 to 350,000 clones; about nine tenths occur once, and the top ten carry 2% to 2.5%.

The sequence was collected from a woman aged 50 to 60 who had recovered from COVID-19. Input material: peripheral blood. V and J are TRBV7-2 and TRBJ2-7, with TRBD1 identical over 9 bases. CDR3 sequence: CASSGPGQGDYEQYF. CDR3 bases: TGTGCCAGCAGCGGCCCGGGACAGGGAGACTACGAGCAGTACTTC.